This T cell receptor beta chain is drawn from a study of cytomegalovirus exposure and HLA in healthy donors. At the time of sampling, donors were nominally healthy, though unrecorded immune exposures were likely. PCR involved 60 Vbeta and 13 Jbeta primers. Here immunoSEQ multiplex PCR was the method, and the copy in TCRdb shows in-frame clones only, minus some. In the table there are about 140,000 clones, roughly 80% of which are singletons. Germline-derived CDR1 and CDR2 are SGHRS and YFSETQ. The ends lost 0 bases at V and 6 bases at J; junction bases unmatched: 3. The CDR3 is made up of 14 amino acids.

The TCR was taken from a middle-aged man in good health and CMV-seronegative. The chain recombines TRBV5-1 with TRBJ2-1; 7 nucleotides align to TRBD1. Source material: PBMCs. CDR3 residues: CASSLVSGGNEQFF. DNA for the CDR3: TGCGCCAGCAGCTTGGTATCAGGGGGCAATGAGCAGTTCTTC.